This T cell receptor (beta chain) was obtained from a study of OX40 agonist ivuxolimab in advanced cancers. Study-level points and caveats: In the 0.1 to 3.0 mg/kg range, CD4+ and CD8+ blood T cells had expanded clonally by week 6.

Sequencing used immunoSEQ multiplex PCR; TCRdb keeps in-frame clones, though not all of them. Of about 35,000 clones listed, approximately 79% are singletons. Comment on this clone: The antigen remains unidentified.

Germline V gene sequence: CDR1 SQVTM, CDR2 ANQGSEA. CDR3 length: 13 amino acids. V lost 6 bases, J lost 1 base, and 12 bases lay in between. V and J are TRBV29-1 and TRBJ1-1; TRBD1 might be the D (6 bases). Sequenced here: CD4+ or CD8+ T cells sorted from blood, sampled in a trial of the OX40 agonist ivuxolimab. The receptor comes from an adult with an advanced solid tumor such as melanoma, head and neck, liver or kidney cancer. Here the CDR3 reads CSVLQGANTEAFF. The CDR3 DNA reads as TGCAGCGTGCTACAGGGAGCGAACACTGAAGCTTTCTTT.